This TCR beta chain came from a study of graft-versus-host responses after intestinal transplantation. Study-level information: Tacrolimus and steroids were given for about 3 years to all recipients after anti-thymocyte globulin induction. Whole-study findings and limits: Some GvH clones were seen earlier in gut or blood, suggesting intestinal origin. Elevated graft-versus-host to host-versus-graft clonal ratios in allografts were recorded for patients with graft-donor T cell macrochimerism.

Libraries were prepared by immunoSEQ multiplex PCR; TCRdb keeps only in-frame clonotypes and omits some of them. The sample consists of 10,000 or so clones, 80% to 95% of them appearing once. A remark on this clone: Its antigen remains unidentified.

Unmatched junction bases numbered 5, after V lost 2 bases and J lost 8 bases. Looked up from germline, CDR1 is SGHTA and CDR2 is FQGTGA. The CDR3 extends over 15 amino acids. This receptor was obtained from a human patient who received an intestinal transplant, so some T cells may come from the graft donor. This sequence joins TRBV7-3 and TRBJ2-1; TRBD2 aligns across 11 bases. The starting material was PBMCs, obtained more than 40 days after intestinal transplantation. CDR3 in DNA: TGTGCCAGCAGCTTAGTAGCGGGGGGGCCACATGAGCAGTTCTTC. This sequence encodes CASSLVAGGPHEQFF.